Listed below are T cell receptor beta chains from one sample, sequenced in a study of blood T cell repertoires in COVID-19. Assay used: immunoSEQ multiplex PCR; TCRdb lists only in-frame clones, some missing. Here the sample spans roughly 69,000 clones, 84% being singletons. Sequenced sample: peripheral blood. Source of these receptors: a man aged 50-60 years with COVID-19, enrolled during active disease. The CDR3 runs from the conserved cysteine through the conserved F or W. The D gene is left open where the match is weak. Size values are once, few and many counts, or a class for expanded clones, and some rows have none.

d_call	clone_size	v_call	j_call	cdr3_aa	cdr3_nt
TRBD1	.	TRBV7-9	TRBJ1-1	CASSSLGQGRNTEAFF	TGTGCCAGCAGCTCTCTAGGACAGGGGCGAAACACTGAAGCTTTCTTT
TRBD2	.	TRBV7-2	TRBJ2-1	CASSAGSGGDYYEQFF	TGTGCCAGCAGCGCTGGAAGCGGGGGGGATTATTATGAGCAGTTCTTC
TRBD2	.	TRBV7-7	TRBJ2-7	CASSSGLAGNEQYF	TGTGCTAGCAGCTCGGGACTAGCGGGGAACGAGCAGTACTTC
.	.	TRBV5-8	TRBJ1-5	CASSRSGDGNQPQHF	TGTGCCAGCAGCCGGTCGGGAGATGGCAATCAGCCCCAGCATTTT
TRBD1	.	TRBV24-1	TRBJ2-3	CANHETGAPDTQYF	TGTGCCAACCACGAGACAGGGGCCCCAGATACGCAGTATTTT
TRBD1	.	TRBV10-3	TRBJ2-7	CAISDRDRGDEQYF	TGTGCCATCAGTGACCGGGACAGGGGCGACGAGCAGTACTTC
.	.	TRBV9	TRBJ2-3	CASSVGNSRTDTQYF	TGTGCCAGCAGCGTAGGGAACAGTCGCACAGATACGCAGTATTTT
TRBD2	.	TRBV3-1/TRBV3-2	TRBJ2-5	CASSQALLAEYF	TGTGCCAGCAGCCAAGCACTACTAGCGGAGTACTTC
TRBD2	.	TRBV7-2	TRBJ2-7	CASSTDGGGARYEQYF	TGTGCCAGCAGCACCGATGGCGGGGGGGCCAGATACGAGCAGTACTTC
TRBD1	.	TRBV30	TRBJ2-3	CAWSKGQGTDTQYF	TGTGCCTGGAGTAAGGGACAGGGAACAGATACGCAGTATTTT
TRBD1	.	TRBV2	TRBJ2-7	CASRPWTGLYEQYF	TGTGCCAGCAGACCTTGGACAGGGCTCTACGAGCAGTACTTC
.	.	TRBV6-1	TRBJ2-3	CASSDEAGAPHTQYF	TGTGCCAGCAGTGACGAGGCGGGGGCCCCCCATACGCAGTATTTT
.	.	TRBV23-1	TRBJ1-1	CASSPHRVEGAGTEAFF	TGCGCCAGCAGTCCCCACCGGGTGGAGGGCGCAGGCACTGAAGCTTTCTTT
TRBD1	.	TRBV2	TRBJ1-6	CASMIQGAGSSPLHF	TGTGCCAGCATGATACAGGGGGCGGGAAGTTCACCCCTCCACTTT
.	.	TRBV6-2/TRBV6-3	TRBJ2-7	CASRPPGYSYEQYF	TGTGCCAGCAGACCTCCAGGATACTCCTACGAGCAGTACTTC
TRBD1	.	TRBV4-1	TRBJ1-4	CASSQAKQGAGEKLFF	TGCGCCAGCAGCCAAGCCAAACAGGGGGCCGGCGAAAAACTGTTTTTT
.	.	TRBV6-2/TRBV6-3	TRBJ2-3	CASSWGDGPTDTQYF	TGTGCCAGCAGCTGGGGAGATGGACCCACAGATACGCAGTATTTT
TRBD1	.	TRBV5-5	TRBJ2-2	CASSGGQGPAGELFF	TGTGCCAGCAGCGGTGGACAGGGGCCGGCCGGGGAGCTGTTTTTT
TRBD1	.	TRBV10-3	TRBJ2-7	CAILPTPGQLGEQYF	TGTGCCATCTTACCGACGCCGGGACAGCTTGGGGAGCAGTACTTC
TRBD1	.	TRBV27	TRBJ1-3	CASRGVTGNTIYF	TGTGCCAGCAGGGGTGTGACAGGGAACACCATATATTTT
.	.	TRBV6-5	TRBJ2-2	CASILGRGGTGELFF	TGTGCCAGCATATTAGGGCGGGGTGGGACCGGGGAGCTGTTTTTT
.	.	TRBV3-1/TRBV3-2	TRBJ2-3	CASSPKHLDTQYF	TGTGCCAGCAGCCCAAAACATCTGGATACGCAGTATTTT
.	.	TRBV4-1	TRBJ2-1	CASSQVQGHEQFF	TGCGCCAGCAGCCAAGTACAGGGCCATGAGCAGTTCTTC
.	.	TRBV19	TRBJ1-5	CASSINELNQPQHF	TGTGCCAGTAGTATAAATGAGTTGAATCAGCCCCAGCATTTT
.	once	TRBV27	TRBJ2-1	CASSLTGLENEQFF	TGTGCCAGCAGTTTAACAGGGTTGGAGAATGAGCAGTTCTTC
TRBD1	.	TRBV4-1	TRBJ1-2	CASSQATGDYGYTF	TGCGCCAGCAGCCAGGCAACAGGGGACTATGGCTACACCTTC
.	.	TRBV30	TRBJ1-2	CAWSVHGGECYGYTF	TGTGCCTGGAGTGTACACGGCGGTGAATGCTATGGCTACACCTTC
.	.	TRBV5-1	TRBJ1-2	CASRQEDNYGYTF	TGCGCCAGCCGCCAAGAGGATAACTATGGCTACACCTTC
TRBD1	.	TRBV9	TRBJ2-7	CASSGRQGSYEQYF	TGTGCCAGCAGCGGACGACAGGGGTCCTACGAGCAGTACTTC
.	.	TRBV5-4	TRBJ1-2	CASSLLDMSNYGYTF	TGTGCCAGCAGCTTACTCGACATGTCTAACTATGGCTACACCTTC
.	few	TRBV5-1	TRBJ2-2	CASSSGQPNTGELFF	TGCGCCAGCAGCTCCGGACAGCCGAACACCGGGGAGCTGTTTTTT
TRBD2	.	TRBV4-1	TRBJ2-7	CASSQGGGMDEQYF	TGCGCCAGCAGCCAAGGGGGGGGTATGGACGAGCAGTACTTC
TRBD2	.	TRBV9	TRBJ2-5	CASSVGLAEYQETQYF	TGTGCCAGCAGCGTAGGACTAGCGGAGTACCAAGAGACCCAGTACTTC
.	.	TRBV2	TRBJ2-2	CASRGSGNTGELFF	TGTGCCAGCAGAGGTTCAGGGAACACCGGGGAGCTGTTTTTT
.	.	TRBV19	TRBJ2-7	CASSPPGLAYEQYF	TGTGCCAGTAGCCCCCCGGGACTGGCCTACGAGCAGTACTTC
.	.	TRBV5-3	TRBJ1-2	CARSSQGWKRVVGGYTF	TGTGCCAGAAGCTCCCAGGGATGGAAACGGGTGGTAGGTGGCTACACCTTC
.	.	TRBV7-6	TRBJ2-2	CASSSPEGNGELFF	TGTGCCAGCAGCTCTCCGGAGGGTAACGGGGAGCTGTTTTTT
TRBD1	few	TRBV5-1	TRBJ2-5	CASRPQGAQETQYF	TGCGCCAGCAGACCACAGGGGGCGCAGGAGACCCAGTACTTC
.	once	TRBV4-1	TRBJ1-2	CASSPGLIRGHDYGYTF	TGCGCCAGCAGCCCGGGACTAATAAGAGGGCACGACTATGGCTACACCTTC
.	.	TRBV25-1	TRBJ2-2	CASSQGTGELFF	TGTGCCAGCAGCCAGGGGACCGGGGAGCTGTTTTTT
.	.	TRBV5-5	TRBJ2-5	CASSLGAGRYQETQYF	TGTGCCAGCAGCTTAGGGGCGGGGAGGTACCAAGAGACCCAGTACTTC
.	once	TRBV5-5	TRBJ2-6	CASTGNIGFGGANVLTF	TGTGCCAGTACCGGGAACATCGGATTCGGGGGGGCCAACGTCCTGACTTTC
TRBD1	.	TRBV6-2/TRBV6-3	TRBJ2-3	CASSGQESTDTQYF	TGTGCCAGCAGTGGACAGGAGAGCACAGATACGCAGTATTTT